This is a list of T cell receptor beta chains from one sample in a study of T cells in Graves' hyperthyroidism and ophthalmopathy. TCRdb used MiXCR to reprocess the multiplex PCR reads, holding one entry per CDR3 protein. Counted here are hundreds of thousands of distinct CDR3 sequences, around 15% occurring once; the ten biggest clones make up 10%. The sequenced material came from blood. These receptors came from a young woman with Graves' hyperthyroidism. Both conserved end residues are part of each CDR3. D genes are given only for firm matches. Clone sizes are given selectively: once, few, many, or a class where the clone is expanded.

d_call,j_call,v_call,clone_size,cdr3_nt,cdr3_aa
TRBD1,TRBJ1-2,TRBV14,many,TGTGCCAGCAGCCAATTCTCCGGACAGGCGGACTATGGCTACACCTTC,CASSQFSGQADYGYTF
TRBD2,TRBJ2-5,TRBV11-1,.,TGTGCCAGCAGCCCCCCTGGGGCGGGAGCTCAAGAGACCCAGTACTTC,CASSPPGAGAQETQYF
TRBD2,TRBJ2-5,TRBV2,many,TGTGCCAGCAGTGACCGGACTAGCGAAGTGGAGACCCAGTACTTC,CASSDRTSEVETQYF
.,TRBJ1-2,TRBV4-3,many,TGCGCCAGCAGCCAAGAGAGCGGCGGGTATGGCTACACCTTC,CASSQESGGYGYTF
.,TRBJ1-1,TRBV19,few,TGTGCCAGTACCCCCAGGGGCGTGACTGAAGCTTTCTTT,CASTPRGVTEAFF
.,TRBJ1-5,TRBV10-3,many,TGTGCCATCAGTGACCCCGGACGGTTCAATCAGCCCCAGCATTTT,CAISDPGRFNQPQHF
.,TRBJ2-3,TRBV14,many,TGTGCCAGCAGCCCCCGTCTAGCTCCAAGCCCCTCAGATACGCAGTATTTT,CASSPRLAPSPSDTQYF
TRBD2,TRBJ2-3,TRBV9,.,TGTGCCAGCAGCGGCGAGGGGACTAGCTCAGATACGCAGTATTTT,CASSGEGTSSDTQYF
.,TRBJ2-7,TRBV11-2,few,TGTGCCAGCAGTGTCCCGGCGGGGGAGCAGTACTTC,CASSVPAGEQYF
.,TRBJ2-7,TRBV7-9,many,TGTGCCAGCAGCCAAACTTGGGGCCGGGACTCCTACGAGCAGTACTTC,CASSQTWGRDSYEQYF
TRBD2,TRBJ2-1,TRBV30,many,TGTGCCTGGAGTGTGGGCCTAGCGGGAGGAAGACGGGCCTACAATGAGCAGTTCTTC,CAWSVGLAGGRRAYNEQFF
.,TRBJ2-7,TRBV5-1,few,TGCGCCAGCAGCTTGGCCCGAGTATGGGTCTCCTACGAGCAGTACTTC,CASSLARVWVSYEQYF
.,TRBJ2-2,TRBV6-1,.,TGTGCCAGCAGCCTTTTAGGAGGGCCTAGGAACACCGGGGAGCTGTTTTTT,CASSLLGGPRNTGELFF
.,TRBJ2-1,TRBV7-3,many,TGTGCCAGCAGCTCTCGAACTCGGGATGAGCAGTTCTTC,CASSSRTRDEQFF
TRBD2,TRBJ2-1,TRBV6-1,many,TGTGCCAGCGCACAAAACCCTAGCGGGAGACTCAATGAGCAGTTCTTC,CASAQNPSGRLNEQFF
.,TRBJ2-1,TRBV20-1,many,TGCAGTGCTACTCTTGAGGGCTGGGACATTCCGAGTCCGGAGTTCTTC,CSATLEGWDIPSPEFF
.,TRBJ1-1,TRBV6-1,few,TGTGCCAGCATTCAACCTCCGGGGTACAGGTCGCGCACTGAAGCTTTCTTT,CASIQPPGYRSRTEAFF
.,TRBJ2-1,TRBV2,many,TGTGCCAGCAGGGCCCGGGAGACGCGGAGGATCAATGAGCAGTTCTTC,CASRARETRRINEQFF
.,TRBJ1-5,TRBV18,many,TGTGCCAGCTCCGATACCTACCAGAGAGGGAGCACCCAGCATTTT,CASSDTYQRGSTQHF
TRBD2,TRBJ2-2,TRBV7-3,.,TGTGCCAGCAGCTTATCGGGACTAGCGGGGGTTACCGGGGAGCTGTTTTTT,CASSLSGLAGVTGELFF
TRBD1,TRBJ1-2,TRBV30,many,TGTGCCTGGAGTTCGGACAGGCCCTATGGCTACACCTTC,CAWSSDRPYGYTF
.,TRBJ2-1,TRBV24-1,.,TGTGCCACCAGTGACTCAGGGGGGGGTACTGGAAATGAGCAGTTCTTC,CATSDSGGGTGNEQFF
.,TRBJ1-3,TRBV7-2,.,TGTGCCAGCAGCCCACGCCCGCGCGGCGTCTCTGGAAACACCATATATTTT,CASSPRPRGVSGNTIYF
TRBD2,TRBJ2-5,TRBV6-1,few,TGTGCCAGCAGCACGTTGACTAGCGGGAGGGACCAAGAGACCCAGTACTTC,CASSTLTSGRDQETQYF
.,TRBJ2-1,TRBV18,many,TGTGCCAGCTCACCAAAGACTCTTTTCCGGCATGAGCAGTTCTTC,CASSPKTLFRHEQFF
.,TRBJ1-5,TRBV12-3/TRBV12-4,few,TGTGCCAGCAGTTGGGGCCTGGGGGGTCAGCCCCAGCATTTT,CASSWGLGGQPQHF
.,TRBJ1-1,TRBV5-5,few,TGTGCCAGCAGCTTGTTAGTGGCGTACACTGAAGCTTTCTTT,CASSLLVAYTEAFF
.,TRBJ2-1,TRBV20-1,few,TGCAGTGCTAGGGCTGACAGGCCCAATGAGCAGTTCTTC,CSARADRPNEQFF
.,TRBJ2-3,TRBV20-1,many,TGCAGTGCTAGAGATTTGCAGGATGGCACAGATACGCAGTATTTT,CSARDLQDGTDTQYF
.,TRBJ2-1,TRBV20-1,.,TGCAGTGCCGATAGCGGACATAAGGGGAATGAGCAGTCCTTC,CSADSGHKGNEQSF
TRBD1,TRBJ2-7,TRBV29-1,few,TGCAGCGTCCGGGACAGGACCTACGAGCAGTACTTC,CSVRDRTYEQYF
.,TRBJ1-6,TRBV6-1,few,TGTGCCAGCACCTACGTAGGGGGTCAGAATTCACCCCTCCACTTT,CASTYVGGQNSPLHF
.,TRBJ2-5,TRBV4-1,.,TGCGCCAGCAGCCAAGATGCGGGGAAAGAGACCCAGTACTTC,CASSQDAGKETQYF
.,TRBJ2-3,TRBV29-1,few,TGCAGTGGCAGGACGCCCTTAATCACAGATACGCAGTATTTT,CSGRTPLITDTQYF
TRBD2,TRBJ2-1,TRBV11-2,.,TGTGCCAGCAGCTTGGAGGGACTAGCGGGAGGTGGCGGTGAGCAGTTCTTC,CASSLEGLAGGGGEQFF
.,TRBJ2-5,TRBV27,.,TGTGCCAGCAGTTCGCGGGCGACTTCAGGGGAGACCCAGTACTTC,CASSSRATSGETQYF
TRBD2,TRBJ2-1,TRBV5-1,many,TGCGCCAGCAGCTTGCTGGACCCTAGCGGCAGCTCCTACAATGAGCAGTTCTTC,CASSLLDPSGSSYNEQFF
.,TRBJ2-7,TRBV6-1,few,TGTGCCAGCAGCGTGACTAGCTCCTACGAGCAGTACTTC,CASSVTSSYEQYF
TRBD2,TRBJ2-3,TRBV3-1,.,TGTGCCAGCAGCCGCCGGGGTAGCGGGAGCACAGATACGCAGTATTTT,CASSRRGSGSTDTQYF
.,TRBJ1-2,TRBV3-1,.,TGTGCCAGCAGCCAAGATACAGCGAATGGCTACACCTTC,CASSQDTANGYTF
.,TRBJ1-5,TRBV6-1,.,TGTGCCAGCACCACGGGCCTCTATCAGCCCCAGCATTTT,CASTTGLYQPQHF
TRBD2,TRBJ2-3,TRBV5-4,many,TGTGCCAGCAGCTTTGGACTAGCGGGATCAACAAATACGCAGTATTTT,CASSFGLAGSTNTQYF
.,TRBJ2-7,TRBV7-9,many,TGTGCCAGCAGCTTAGTACAGGACCCCTACGAGCAGTACTTC,CASSLVQDPYEQYF
TRBD2,TRBJ2-1,TRBV30,many,TGTGCCTGGAGTGTAAGGCCTAGCGGGTACATCTACAATGAGCAGTTCTTC,CAWSVRPSGYIYNEQFF
.,TRBJ2-5,TRBV20-1,.,TGCAGTGCTATTGCCCAAGAGACCCAGTACTTC,CSAIAQETQYF
TRBD2,TRBJ2-1,TRBV6-5,.,TGTGCCAGCAGTTACGGAGGGACTAGCGGGAGTGAGCAGTTCTTC,CASSYGGTSGSEQFF
.,TRBJ2-7,TRBV6-2/TRBV6-3,few,TGTGCCAGCCTCCAGGAATCCGGGACTCGACCCCACGAGCAGTACTTC,CASLQESGTRPHEQYF
.,TRBJ2-1,TRBV4-3,few,TGCGCCAGCAGCCAAGGGACAGGGAGGGGCAATGAGCAGTTCTTC,CASSQGTGRGNEQFF
.,TRBJ1-1,TRBV9,.,TGTGCCAGCAGCGCCTGGGGGGGGTCCGGCACTGAAGCTTTCTTT,CASSAWGGSGTEAFF
TRBD1,TRBJ2-2,TRBV6-2/TRBV6-3,few,TGTGCCAGCACGGGACAGGGGTTCCCCGGGGAGCTGTTTTTT,CASTGQGFPGELFF